The T cell receptor beta chain under discussion was sequenced for a study of T-cell memory formation after mild COVID-19. Study at large: Largely donor-specific TCR clusters were found. General study results and limits: Pre-infection memory carried some responding clones, suggesting that cross-reactive memory joined. Day 15 to 85 contracting clones showed balanced CD4/CD8; later expanders leaned CD4+.

V was pared by 2 bases and J by 2 bases, with 12 bases between. The CDR3 runs to 16 residues. cDNA libraries for TCR alpha and TCR beta, carrying sample barcodes and UMIs, came from 5'RACE with constant-segment primers. TCRdb ran MiXCR on the 5' RACE reads and lists one entry per CDR3 protein. The table lists about 210,000 distinct CDR3 sequences, 8% to 11% of them singletons. About this clonotype itself: As yet, its antigen is unknown.

Material: PBMCs or a T cell subset sorted from them (not recorded which). The source is a man younger than 30 who had mild COVID-19 (a few samples of this study predate the infection). Cell type and time point are not known. The chain couples TRBV12-3 or TRBV12-4 to TRBJ2-2; D not certain. The CDR3 reads CASSLFGGDNTGELFF. The CDR3 DNA reads TGTGCCAGCAGTTTATTCGGTGGGGATAACACCGGGGAGCTGTTTTTT.